This TCR beta chain was recovered during a study of blood T cell repertoires in COVID-19. Study-level information: Samples taken during acute and convalescent COVID-19 were collected in the United States, Italy and Spain. T cells, B-cell-depleted T cells, or PBMCs provided the cDNA or gDNA that served as material.

Unmatched junction bases numbered 8, after V lost 5 bases and J lost 4 bases. The germline V gene has CDR1 MNHEY and CDR2 SVGEGT. This CDR3 has 14 amino acids. This clone was picked up a small number of times. Authors' data handling: Estimates of nucleated cell counts were drawn from the amplification of reference gene primers. Sequencing was performed with immunoSEQ multiplex PCR; in TCRdb, only in-frame clones are kept and a portion is missing. V and J calls and clone size follow that table, whereas D and trimming were derived from the DNA. The profile shows roughly 100,000 clones, 87% of them singletons.

This TCR was sampled from a human donor in a cohort sampled during active COVID-19. Specimen: peripheral blood. This chain links TRBV6-2 or TRBV6-3 with TRBJ2-7; 7 bases are shared with TRBD1. The CDR3 loop is CASSPPGTEYEQYF. CDR3 coding DNA: TGTGCCAGCAGTCCACCCGGGACAGAGTACGAGCAGTACTTC.